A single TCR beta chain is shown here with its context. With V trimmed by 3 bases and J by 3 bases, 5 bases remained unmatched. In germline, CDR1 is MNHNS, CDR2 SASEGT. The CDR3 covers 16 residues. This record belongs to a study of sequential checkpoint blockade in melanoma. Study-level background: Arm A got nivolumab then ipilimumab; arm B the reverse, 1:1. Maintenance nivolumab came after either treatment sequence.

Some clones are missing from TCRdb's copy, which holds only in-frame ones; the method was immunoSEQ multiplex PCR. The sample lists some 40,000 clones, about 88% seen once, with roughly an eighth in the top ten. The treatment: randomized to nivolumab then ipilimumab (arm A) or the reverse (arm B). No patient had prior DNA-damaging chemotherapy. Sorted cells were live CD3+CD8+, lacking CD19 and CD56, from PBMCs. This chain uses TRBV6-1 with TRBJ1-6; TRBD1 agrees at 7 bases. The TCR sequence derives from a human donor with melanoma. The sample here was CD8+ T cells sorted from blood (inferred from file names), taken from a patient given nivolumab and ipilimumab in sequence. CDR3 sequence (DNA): TGTGCCAGCAGTGATGACCGGGACAGCTATAATTCACCCCTCCACTTT. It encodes CASSDDRDSYNSPLHF.